This entry describes one T cell receptor (beta chain). This record comes from a study of blood T cell repertoires in COVID-19. Whole-study context: The analysed material was cDNA or gDNA that came from T cells, B-cell-depleted T cells, or PBMCs.

This table comes from immunoSEQ multiplex PCR, and its TCRdb copy is limited to in-frame clones, with some not included. This table has hundreds of thousands of clones, around 85% appearing once. Per germline, CDR1 MDHEN and CDR2 SYDVKM. Between the trimmed V and J ends, which lost 3 bases and 7 bases, there was a span of 13 bases. CDR3 size: 15 residues. The TCR comes from a woman between 40 and 50 years old with active or convalescent COVID-19. The chain combines TRBV28 with TRBJ1-6; D not resolved. The sample comprised peripheral blood. CDR3 amino acids: CASSFNEGRNSPLHF. CDR3 sequence (DNA): TGTGCCAGCAGTTTTAATGAGGGAAGGAATTCACCCCTCCACTTT.